Below, 26 T cell receptor beta chains from the same sample are listed, as sequenced in a study of blood T cell repertoires in COVID-19. TCRdb's table, derived via immunoSEQ multiplex PCR, lists solely in-frame clones and lacks some. The repertoire holds roughly 430,000 clones, with roughly 84% as singletons. The sample consisted of PBMCs or T cells enriched from blood (not recorded which). These receptors originate from a woman aged 18 to 35 who had been exposed to COVID-19.

This clone was seen just once. CDR3 protein: CASNSGVEQYF. The DNA for the CDR3 is TGTGCCAGCAATTCGGGGGTGGAGCAGTACTTC. The chain has TRBV6-5 and TRBJ2-7; tentatively, D is TRBD2 (6 bases). This CDR3 region has 11 residues. Per the germline V gene, CDR1 is MNHEY and CDR2 is SVGAGI. V lost 7 bases and J 7 bases, leaving 11 bases between the germline ends.

V is TRBV30 and J is TRBJ2-2; D is perhaps TRBD1 (6 bases). V gave up 5 bases and J gave up 4 bases, with 11 bases separating them. CDR3 size: 13 residues. The germline V gene has CDR1 GTSNPN and CDR2 SVGIG (reference sequence). The CDR3 region is CAWGLQGTGELFF. The CDR3 region has the DNA TGTGCCTGGGGATTACAGGGCACCGGGGAGCTGTTTTTT.

This clone was seen just once. The V call is TRBV18, the J call TRBJ1-1; possible D gene TRBD1, 6 bases. Germline-derived CDR1 and CDR2 are KGHSH and LQKENI. The V end was cut by 0 bases, the J end by 4 bases, with 15 bases between. This CDR3 has 16 amino acids. In DNA, the CDR3 is TGTGCCAGCTCACCACCTTCTGGGGGGGCGGGCACTGAAGCTTTCTTT. This encodes CASSPPSGGAGTEAFF.

The V call is TRBV28, the J call TRBJ1-6; the D gene is possibly TRBD1 (5 bases). V was pared by 3 bases and J by 7 bases, with 13 bases between. The CDR3 is 15 residues long. Per the germline V gene, CDR1 is MDHEN and CDR2 is SYDVKM. CDR3 in amino acids: CASSFSGMGNSPLHF. CDR3 sequence (DNA): TGTGCCAGCAGTTTTTCAGGGATGGGAAATTCACCCCTCCACTTT.

This chain links TRBV2 with TRBJ2-2, with TRBD1 as a possible D gene (6 bases). The CDR3 sequence is 13 residues long. Looked up from germline, CDR1 is SNHLY and CDR2 is FYNNEI. Deletions cut 7 bases from V and 4 bases from J, with 10 bases between. In DNA form, the CDR3 reads TGTGCCAGCAACAGGGTGGGCACCGGGGAGCTGTTTTTT. It translates to CASNRVGTGELFF.

This clone was found once. CDR3 sequence: CASSYALGGAGGLYNEQFF. The CDR3 DNA follows: TGTGCCAGCAGTTACGCCCTGGGAGGGGCGGGGGGGCTATACAATGAGCAGTTCTTC. This rearrangement joins TRBV6-2 or TRBV6-3 to TRBJ2-1, with TRBD2 matching 9 bases. Germline V gives CDR1 MNHEY, CDR2 SVGEGT. V dropped 2 bases and J dropped 4; count of bases not matched to a gene: 15. The CDR3 spans 19 residues.

As DNA, the CDR3 is TGTGCCAGCAGCATTACAGGGACGAGCGCTGAAGCTTTCTTT. Residues: CASSITGTSAEAFF. This chain uses TRBV11-3 with TRBJ1-1, with D possibly TRBD1 on 6 matching bases. In germline, CDR1 is SGHNT, CDR2 YENEEA. V shed 5 bases and J shed 6 bases, with 16 bases lying between them. The CDR3 extends over 14 amino acids.

The genes are TRBV7-2 and TRBJ2-3; the match to TRBD2 covers 9 bases. This CDR3 spans 13 amino acids. Losses at the gene ends were 7 bases for V and 10 bases for J; bases not matched to a gene: 9. The V gene's germline CDR1 is SGHTA and CDR2 FQGNSA. The CDR3 sequence: CASTLNSGSAQYF. DNA of the CDR3: TGTGCCAGCACCCTAAATAGCGGGAGCGCGCAGTATTTT.

The chain uses TRBV5-1 and TRBJ2-5, with TRBD2 matching 10 bases. From germline, CDR1 is SGHRS and CDR2 YFSETQ. The V and J ends lost 1 base and 6 bases, in that order; junction bases with no gene match: 3. The CDR3 runs to 14 residues. CDR3 in DNA: TGCGCCAGCAGCTTGAGCGGGGGGGCGAAGACCCAGTACTTC. This gives the protein CASSLSGGAKTQYF.

As regards this clone: The identical CDR3 is also encoded by other nucleotide sequences in the sample. The chain recombines TRBV5-4 with TRBJ2-7; TRBD1 matches 7 bases. The CDR3 loop spans 14 amino acids. V shed 3 bases, J shed 0 bases, and the junction held 3 bases outside the gene matches. The germline gives CDR1 SGHNT, CDR2 YYREEE (reference sequence). CDR3 protein: CASSSRTGSYEQYF. CDR3 sequence (DNA): TGTGCCAGCAGCTCTAGGACAGGCTCCTACGAGCAGTACTTC.

The genes are TRBV9 and TRBJ1-6, with a weak D call TRBD1 (5 bases). The germline gives CDR1 SGDLS, CDR2 YYNGEE. The ends were cut back, 2 bases at V and 7 bases at J, with 10 bases in the middle. CDR3 length equals 14 residues. For the CDR3, the DNA is TGTGCCAGCAGCGTTACAGGAGACAATTCACCCCTCCACTTT. Translated, it gives CASSVTGDNSPLHF.

The chain is built from TRBV6-4 and TRBJ2-1; the match to TRBD2 covers 11 bases. Germline V CDR1 and CDR2: MRHNA, SNTAGT. J gave up 5 bases and V 2 bases, and 11 bases lay outside the gene matches. CDR3 size: 18 residues. The CDR3: CASSDGSPASGRNNEQFF. DNA for the CDR3: TGTGCCAGCAGTGACGGTAGCCCGGCTAGCGGGAGGAACAATGAGCAGTTCTTC.

The J gene is TRBJ2-2, the V gene TRBV6-5; 7 bases are shared with TRBD1. Trimming removed 4 bases from V and 1 base from J; junction bases left unmatched: 3. Per germline, CDR1 MNHEY and CDR2 SVGAGI. The CDR3 totals 15 residues. The CDR3 loop reads CASSSHRGNTGELFF. Written as DNA, the CDR3 is TGTGCCAGCAGTTCCCACAGGGGGAACACCGGGGAGCTGTTTTTT.

The chain is built from TRBV4-1 and TRBJ2-2, with a tentative D call TRBD1 (5 bases). Per the germline V gene, CDR1 is MGHRA and CDR2 is YSYEKL. This CDR3 is built from 14 residues. V lost 4 bases to trimming and J lost 3 bases, with 9 bases between them. The CDR3 reads CASSRTTYTGELFF. CDR3 sequence (DNA): TGCGCCAGCAGCCGGACAACGTACACCGGGGAGCTGTTTTTT.

The gene calls are TRBV5-1 and TRBJ2-7; TRBD1 might be the D (6 bases). Trimming stripped 4 bases from V and 3 bases from J, with 14 bases between. Looked up from germline, CDR1 is SGHRS and CDR2 is YFSETQ. The CDR3 extends over 14 amino acids. Here the CDR3 DNA reads TGCGCCAGCAGCGCTGGACAGACAGACTACGAGCAGTACTTC. It codes for CASSAGQTDYEQYF.

The rearrangement joins TRBV9 to TRBJ2-5, with D tentatively TRBD2 (7 bases). Between the trimmed V and J ends, which lost 3 bases and 3 bases, there was a span of 15 bases. This CDR3 region has 15 residues. CDR1 is SGDLS and CDR2 is YYNGEE in the germline V gene. In nucleotides, the CDR3 is TGTGCCAGCAGCGCAAGTGGGAGGGGGGAAGAGACCCAGTACTTC. Residues: CASSASGRGEETQYF.

The gene calls are TRBV4-2 and TRBJ2-5; D is unresolved. Germline CDR1 LGHNA, CDR2 YNFKEQ. This CDR3 comprises 13 residues. Between the trimmed V and J ends, which lost 4 bases and 5 bases, there was a span of 11 bases. CDR3 residues: CASSRPPWETQYF. The DNA of the CDR3 is TGTGCCAGCAGCCGGCCGCCTTGGGAGACCCAGTACTTC.

This chain joins TRBV25-1 and TRBJ1-2; D uncertain. This CDR3 contains 13 residues. Germline CDR1 reads MGHDK; CDR2 reads SYGVNS. Trimming took off 2 bases at V and 5 bases at J, with 9 bases between the two ends. Here the CDR3 DNA reads TGTGCCAGCAGTGAAGGAACAGATTATGGCTACACCTTC. Translated: CASSEGTDYGYTF.

The J gene is TRBJ2-7, the V gene TRBV2, with TRBD2 matching 10 bases. This CDR3 comprises 15 residues. With V trimmed by 7 bases and J by 1 base, 7 bases remained unmatched. Germline V gene lookup returns CDR1 SNHLY and CDR2 FYNNEI. CDR3 in amino acids: CASIGIAGGSYEQYF. The CDR3 DNA is TGTGCCAGCATTGGGATAGCGGGGGGTTCCTACGAGCAGTACTTC. The variable domain in full, completed from reference TRBV2 and TRBJ2-7, reads EPEVTQTPSHQVTQMGQEVILRCVPISNHLYFYWYRQILGQKVEFLVSFYNNEISEKSEIFDDQFSVERPDGSNFTLKIRSTKLEDSAMYFCASIGIAGGSYEQYFGPGTRLTVT.

This chain connects TRBV28 to TRBJ2-7; D not certain. The CDR3 contains 13 residues. The V end lost 6 bases, the J end lost 0 bases, and 9 bases lay between the germline ends. The germline V gene has CDR1 MDHEN and CDR2 SYDVKM. The CDR3 region is CASSSTPSYEQYF. CDR3 DNA: TGTGCCAGCAGCTCGACACCCTCCTACGAGCAGTACTTC.

The chain carries TRBV28 and TRBJ2-1, with 11 bases matching TRBD2. This CDR3 contains 17 residues. CDR1 is MDHEN, CDR2 SYDVKM, per germline. V gave up 1 base and J gave up 8 bases; unmatched junction bases: 10. CDR3 bases: TGTGCCAGCAGTTTATTTTTAACTAGCGGGAGTAGGGATGAGCAGTTCTTC. It translates to CASSLFLTSGSRDEQFF. Based on the CDR3 plus reference TRBV28 and TRBJ2-1, the full variable domain is DVKVTQSSRYLVKRTGEKVFLECVQDMDHENMFWYRQDPGLGLRLIYFSYDVKMKEKGDIPEGYSVSREKKERFSLILESASTNQTSMYLCASSLFLTSGSRDEQFFGPGTRLTVL.

Written as DNA, the CDR3 is TGTGCCAGCTGCCTGGACGGGATAGATACGCAGTATTTT. Its translation is CASCLDGIDTQYF. The chain employs TRBV18 and TRBJ2-3, with D perhaps matching TRBD2 (5 bases). Trimming took 7 bases from V and 5 from J, leaving 13 bases between them. Germline assignment: CDR1 KGHSH and CDR2 LQKENI. The CDR3 has 13 residues.

V and J are TRBV14 and TRBJ1-4; D gene uncertain. The CDR3 has 11 amino acids. The V gene's germline CDR1 is SGHDN and CDR2 FVKESK. The germline V and J ends were trimmed by 4 bases and 8 bases, with 5 bases remaining between them. CDR3 sequence (DNA): TGTGCCAGCAGCCCCGGGGAAAAACTGTTTTTT. Its translation: CASSPGEKLFF. Filled out from reference TRBV14 and TRBJ1-4, the complete variable domain reads EAGVTQFPSHSVIEKGQTVTLRCDPISGHDNLYWYRRVMGKEIKFLLHFVKESKQDESGMPNNRFLAERTGGTYSTLKVQPAELEDSGVYFCASSPGEKLFFGSGTQLSVL.

The V and J genes are TRBV6-5 and TRBJ1-2, with 7 bases lining up with TRBD1. The CDR3 has 13 amino acids. Germline CDR1 MNHEY, CDR2 SVGAGI. V dropped 4 bases and J dropped 5; count of bases not matched to a gene: 4. The CDR3 DNA reads as TGTGCCAGCAGTTCGGGACAGACTTATGGCTACACCTTC. Protein product: CASSSGQTYGYTF.

The gene calls are TRBV2 and TRBJ1-5, with D unclear. Trimming left V 4 bases short and J 4 bases short, with 17 bases between. The CDR3 sequence is 16 residues long. Germline CDR1 is SNHLY and CDR2 is FYNNEI. The CDR3: CASSARRGVGNQPQHF. The CDR3 coding sequence is TGTGCCAGCAGTGCCCGTCGGGGAGTGGGAAATCAGCCCCAGCATTTT.

The sample holds a few counts of this clone. V usage is TRBV7-2 and J usage is TRBJ2-5; D uncertain. The CDR3 contains 13 residues. Germline V CDR1 and CDR2: SGHTA, FQGNSA. Trimming shortened V by 5 bases and J by 5 bases, and 12 bases separated the two germline ends. The CDR3 DNA follows: TGTGCCAGCAGCGCTTATAGTAAGGAGACCCAGTACTTC. Protein: CASSAYSKETQYF.